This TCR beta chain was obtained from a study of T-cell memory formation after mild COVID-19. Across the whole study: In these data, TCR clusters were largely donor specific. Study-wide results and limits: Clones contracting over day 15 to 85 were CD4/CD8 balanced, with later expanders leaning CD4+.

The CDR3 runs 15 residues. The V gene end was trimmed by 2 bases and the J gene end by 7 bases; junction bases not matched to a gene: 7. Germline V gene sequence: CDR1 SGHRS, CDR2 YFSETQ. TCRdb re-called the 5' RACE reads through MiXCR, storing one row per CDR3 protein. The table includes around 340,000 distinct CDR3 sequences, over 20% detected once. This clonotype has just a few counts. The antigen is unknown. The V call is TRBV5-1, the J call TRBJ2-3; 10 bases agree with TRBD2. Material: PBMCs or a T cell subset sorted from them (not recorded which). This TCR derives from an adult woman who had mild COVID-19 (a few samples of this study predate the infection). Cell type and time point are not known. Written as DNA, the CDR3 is TGCGCCAGCAGCTTCGGGACTAGCGAGTACAATACGCAGTATTTT. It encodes CASSFGTSEYNTQYF.